The rows below give T cell receptor beta chains drawn from one sample of a study of T-cell reconstitution after alpha-beta-depleted transplantation in children. TCRdb re-derived calls from the PCR reads in MiXCR, one entry per CDR3 protein. The top ten hold about 28% of the sample, which has about a million distinct CDR3 sequences, about 31% seen once. The material sequenced was PBMCs, mostly from graft donor cells, taken 360 days after TCRalphabeta/CD19-depleted stem cell transplant. The receptors were gathered from a boy under two years old who had a stem cell transplant for SCID, so the T cells may come from the graft donor. Each CDR3 is given with its conserved first and last residue. Fields, in order: J gene, V gene, CDR3 protein.

j_gene: TRBJ2-1; v_gene: TRBV20-1; CDR3aa: CSARPTDRSGDEQFF
j_gene: TRBJ1-1; v_gene: TRBV19; CDR3aa: CASSLWGRGNTEAFF
j_gene: TRBJ2-4; v_gene: TRBV9; CDR3aa: CASSPPGVGVWGIQYF
j_gene: TRBJ2-7; v_gene: TRBV12-3/TRBV12-4; CDR3aa: CASSTRDSGYEQYF
j_gene: TRBJ1-3; v_gene: TRBV5-1; CDR3aa: CASSLEWGTGNTIYF
j_gene: TRBJ2-5; v_gene: TRBV4-2; CDR3aa: CASSQIQAGRGETQYF
j_gene: TRBJ2-1; v_gene: TRBV12-3/TRBV12-4; CDR3aa: CASSPGLAGAHGKFF
j_gene: TRBJ2-7; v_gene: TRBV28; CDR3aa: CASRTKTGAEQYF
j_gene: TRBJ2-7; v_gene: TRBV4-1; CDR3aa: CASSQDNPVQVYEQYF
j_gene: TRBJ1-5; v_gene: TRBV6-2/TRBV6-3; CDR3aa: CATRRGPMGAQHF
j_gene: TRBJ2-5; v_gene: TRBV19; CDR3aa: CASNPGTLQETQYF
j_gene: TRBJ2-7; v_gene: TRBV10-3; CDR3aa: CAIKPIDSYEQYF
j_gene: TRBJ1-2; v_gene: TRBV6-1; CDR3aa: CASSKGASVNYGYTF
j_gene: TRBJ2-1; v_gene: TRBV4-1; CDR3aa: CASSQDAGWAGNEQFF
j_gene: TRBJ1-1; v_gene: TRBV20-1; CDR3aa: CSARRGSTEAFF
j_gene: TRBJ1-2; v_gene: TRBV27; CDR3aa: CASSLRGQALTRYGYTF
j_gene: TRBJ1-2; v_gene: TRBV7-3; CDR3aa: CASSGADRSYGYTF
j_gene: TRBJ1-1; v_gene: TRBV9; CDR3aa: CASSVGGQGNTEAFF
j_gene: TRBJ2-1; v_gene: TRBV29-1; CDR3aa: CSVDSGGPYNEQFF
j_gene: TRBJ1-2; v_gene: TRBV7-8; CDR3aa: CASSPDRTDEGLGIYGYTF
j_gene: TRBJ2-7; v_gene: TRBV5-6; CDR3aa: CASSFSPGGNEQYF
j_gene: TRBJ1-1; v_gene: TRBV4-2; CDR3aa: CASSQDRADNTEAFF
j_gene: TRBJ2-7; v_gene: TRBV7-2; CDR3aa: CASSLEGGSYEQYF
j_gene: TRBJ2-5; v_gene: TRBV7-8; CDR3aa: CASSLSLFGGGIRETQYF
j_gene: TRBJ2-1; v_gene: TRBV12-3/TRBV12-4; CDR3aa: CASRPWMGGGSYNEQFF
j_gene: TRBJ2-5; v_gene: TRBV20-1; CDR3aa: CSATSGGADQETQYF
j_gene: TRBJ2-2; v_gene: TRBV10-3; CDR3aa: CAARQGDTGELFF
j_gene: TRBJ1-4; v_gene: TRBV7-6; CDR3aa: CASSLHSGTANEKLFF
j_gene: TRBJ2-1; v_gene: TRBV5-6; CDR3aa: CASSLALAGGPDHNEQFF
j_gene: TRBJ2-6; v_gene: TRBV20-1; CDR3aa: CSASARGSSAGANVLTF
j_gene: TRBJ1-5; v_gene: TRBV28; CDR3aa: CASSLVGWGRRGNQPQHF
j_gene: TRBJ2-2; v_gene: TRBV12-3/TRBV12-4; CDR3aa: CASSLGSGVPGELFF
j_gene: TRBJ2-7; v_gene: TRBV5-1; CDR3aa: CASSSTSPNYEQYF